What follows are 19 T cell receptor beta chains derived from one specimen sequenced in a study of spatial heterogeneity in lung cancer. Study-wide results and caveats: Tumoral mutation counts were tracked by counts of expanded intratumoral alpha and beta TCRs.

The time point: sample taken at primary tumor resection. Their target antigens are unknown. TCRdb re-derived calls from the 5' RACE reads in MiXCR, one entry per CDR3 protein. The table lists about 9,800 distinct CDR3 sequences, approximately 6.3% of them singletons. Sequenced here: lung tumor tissue, sampled at surgery. These receptors were obtained from a male donor with early-stage non-small cell lung cancer.

This clonotype was counted at least ten times. The size of this beta chain means little, since it is a stray read in a library made for alpha chains. The V gene is TRBV20-1, the J gene TRBJ1-1, with D hard to call. CDR3 length equals 13 residues. V lost 2 bases, J lost 4 bases, and 11 bases lay in between. The germline V gene has CDR1 DFQATT and CDR2 SNEGSKA (reference sequence). The CDR3 loop reads CSARMAGPTEAFF. Here the CDR3 DNA reads TGCAGTGCTAGAATGGCCGGGCCCACTGAAGCTTTCTTT.

This clonotype was seen many times. The library was prepared for alpha chains; this beta chain is a stray read, so its frequency means little. V usage is TRBV3-1 and J usage is TRBJ1-1; no firm D call. CDR1 LGHDT and CDR2 YNNKEL come from the germline V gene (reference sequence). The CDR3 loop spans 14 amino acids. With 4 bases removed from V and 1 base from J, the gap between germline ends came to 10 bases. The CDR3 bases are TGTGCCAGCAGCCCCCAAGCGGGGAACACTGAAGCTTTCTTT. Residues: CASSPQAGNTEAFF.

There are many counts of this clonotype. With the library built for alpha chains, this beta chain is off target and its frequency is not meaningful. The chain joins TRBV7-8 to TRBJ2-3; 8 nucleotides agree with TRBD1. This CDR3 has 15 amino acids. V was clipped by 0 bases and J by 1 base; unmatched bases: 0. Germline CDR1 and CDR2: SGHVS and FQNEAQ. The CDR3 region is CASSLARGRTDTQYF. CDR3 coding DNA: TGTGCCAGCAGCTTAGCCAGGGGGCGCACAGATACGCAGTATTTT.

This clonotype was counted at least ten times. Being off target in a library aimed at alpha chains, this beta chain has a size of little meaning. The gene calls are TRBV5-1 and TRBJ2-5, with a possible D match to TRBD2 (6 bases). Trimming left V 0 bases short and J 2 bases short, with 11 bases between. This CDR3 has 15 amino acids. CDR1 and CDR2 from the germline V gene are SGHRS and YFSETQ. The CDR3 DNA sequence: TGCGCCAGCAGCTTGGCCTCTCGGGGGCAAGAGACCCAGTACTTC. This sequence encodes CASSLASRGQETQYF.

By sample share, this clonotype is medium-sized. The library was designed around alpha chains, so this beta chain is a stray read whose abundance carries little weight. The chain is built from TRBV6-2 or TRBV6-3 and TRBJ2-1, with a tentative D call TRBD1 (6 bases). CDR1 and CDR2 (germline): MNHEY, SVGEGT. The CDR3 consists of 14 residues. Between the trimmed V and J ends, which lost 7 bases and 2 bases, there was a span of 12 bases. The CDR3 DNA is TGTGCCAGCACCCTGGACAGACCCTACAATGAGCAGTTCTTC. It codes for CASTLDRPYNEQFF.

The table lists this clonotype with many counts. For a library built for alpha chains, this beta chain is a stray read; little rests on its size. The gene calls are TRBV7-2 and TRBJ1-2; D ambiguous. Germline V gene sequence: CDR1 SGHTA, CDR2 FQGNSA. V lost 1 base and J lost 8, with 11 bases in between. The CDR3 is made up of 13 amino acids. As DNA, the CDR3 is TGTGCCAGCAGCTTAGATCCGGGATCAGGCTACACCTTC. Translation: CASSLDPGSGYTF.

Ten or more counts support this clonotype. Little can be read into the size of this beta chain, an off-target read in a library designed for alpha chains. V is TRBV29-1 and J is TRBJ2-1; 12 bases line up with TRBD2. Germline trimming cut 5 bases from V and 9 bases from J; bases unmatched to any gene: 8. The CDR3 is 14 amino acids. The V gene's germline CDR1 is SQVTM and CDR2 ANQGSEA. The CDR3 sequence: CSVYRTSGTAEQFF. As DNA, the CDR3 is TGCAGCGTTTATAGGACTAGCGGGACGGCTGAGCAGTTCTTC.

There are many counts of this clonotype. A library prepared for alpha chains yielded this beta chain as an off-target read; its size is of little meaning. The V gene is TRBV2, the J gene TRBJ1-3; D is ambiguous. CDR1 and CDR2 from the germline V gene are SNHLY and FYNNEI. The CDR3 spans 12 residues. Trimming took off 3 bases at V and 4 bases at J, with 4 bases between the two ends. The CDR3 here is CASSDRGNTIYF. DNA for the CDR3: TGTGCCAGCAGTGACCGGGGAAACACCATATATTTT.

This clonotype was seen at least ten times. Because this beta chain is a stray read in a library intended to capture alpha chains, its abundance should not be given much weight. The genes are TRBV28 and TRBJ2-1; 12 nucleotides line up with TRBD2. With 8 bases clipped from V and 6 bases from J, the junction kept 5 bases outside the gene matches. Per the germline V gene, CDR1 is MDHEN and CDR2 is SYDVKM. This CDR3 comprises 14 residues. DNA for the CDR3: TGTGCCAGCCGGACTAGCGGGGAAGTCAATGAGCAGTTCTTC. This codes for CASRTSGEVNEQFF.

In its sample, this clonotype is medium-sized. A library made for alpha chains picked up this beta chain off target, so its size means little. The rearrangement joins TRBV10-2 to TRBJ2-3, with 9 positions matching TRBD2. In germline, CDR1 is WSHSY, CDR2 SAAADI. The CDR3 runs 13 residues. J was trimmed by 4 bases and V by 6 bases; bases with no gene match: 2. The CDR3 spells CASRVAGADTQYF. The CDR3 DNA reads TGCGCCAGCAGGGTAGCGGGAGCAGATACGCAGTATTTT.

This clonotype was counted many times. This beta chain is an unintended read in a library built for alpha chains; its size means little. J is TRBJ2-1 and V is TRBV3-1; TRBD2 matches 15 bases. Germline values: CDR1 LGHDT, CDR2 YNNKEL (reference sequence). The V segment lost 0 bases and the J segment 13 bases; nucleotides outside the gene matches: 7. The CDR3 totals 16 residues. CDR3 sequence reads: CASSQDNGLAGGSQFF. CDR3 DNA sequence: TGTGCCAGCAGCCAAGACAACGGACTAGCGGGAGGGTCTCAGTTCTTC.

This clonotype was recorded many times. Since it is a stray read in a library aimed at alpha chains, this beta chain has a size that is not meaningful. The rearrangement links TRBV9 to TRBJ2-1; D could derive from TRBD1 or TRBD2 (6 bases each). In germline, CDR1 is SGDLS, CDR2 YYNGEE. V shed 4 bases and J shed 8 bases, with 13 bases lying between them. The length of the CDR3 is 13 residues. CDR3 DNA: TGTGCCAGCAGCCCGGGGGCAACCCATGAGCAGTTCTTC. Translation: CASSPGATHEQFF.

Within the sample, this clonotype is medium-sized. This beta chain lies outside the target of a library built for alpha chains; its clone size means little. The rearrangement uses TRBV28 and TRBJ1-2; D call uncertain. V was clipped by 11 bases and J by 2 bases, with 18 bases between them. The germline CDR1 and CDR2 sequences are MDHEN and SYDVKM. CDR3 size: 14 residues. The chain's CDR3 is CAASVGVTNYGYTF. The CDR3 DNA reads TGTGCCGCCAGCGTAGGAGTTACGAACTATGGCTACACCTTC.

This clonotype was detected many times. A library prepared for alpha chains yielded this beta chain as an off-target read; its size is of little meaning. V gene TRBV6-5 combines with J gene TRBJ1-1; 11 positions match TRBD1. Germline CDR1 and CDR2: MNHEY and SVGAGI. Trimming removed 6 bases from V and 12 bases from J; junction bases left unmatched: 9. The CDR3 length is 13 residues. The CDR3 DNA follows: TGTGCCAGCAGCCGGGACAGGGGGTCGTATCCTTTCTTT. Its translation: CASSRDRGSYPFF.

Notes on this clonotype: The size of this beta chain means little, since it is a stray read in a library made for alpha chains. This chain links TRBV23-1 with TRBJ2-3; D unclear. TRBV23-1 is assigned to the ORF class and has an uncertain function. This CDR3 is 12 amino acids long. Trimming pared 0 bases from V and 6 bases from J, leaving 4 bases between. CDR3 sequence: CASSQSGDTQYF. CDR3 DNA: TGCGCCAGCAGTCAATCAGGGGATACGCAGTATTTT.

This clonotype was detected many times. The library was built for alpha chains, so this beta chain is an off-target read and its size means little. This rearrangement joins TRBV28 to TRBJ1-5, with unresolved D. CDR1 MDHEN and CDR2 SYDVKM come from the germline V gene. CDR3 length: 17 residues. V lost 2 bases, J lost 1 base, and 15 bases lay in between. The CDR3 loop is CASSLAAPGKSNQPQHF. CDR3 coding DNA: TGTGCCAGCAGTTTAGCCGCGCCGGGGAAGAGCAATCAGCCCCAGCATTTT.

As to this clonotype: This beta chain represents an off-target read in a library built for alpha chains; its size is of limited meaning. The V and J genes are TRBV10-2 and TRBJ2-3, with 9 bases matching TRBD2. This CDR3 spans 16 amino acids. Germline-derived CDR1 and CDR2 are WSHSY and SAAADI. Trimming removed 5 bases from V and 0 bases from J; junction bases left unmatched: 6. This chain's CDR3 is CASSSLAGLSTDTQYF. For the CDR3, the DNA is TGCGCCAGCAGTAGTCTAGCGGGGCTCAGCACAGATACGCAGTATTTT.

This clonotype appeared many times. This beta chain represents an off-target read in a library built for alpha chains; its size is of limited meaning. Here the CDR3 DNA reads TGTGCCAGCAGTTTTGGGACAGGATACGAGCAGTACTTC. The encoded protein is CASSFGTGYEQYF. This rearrangement joins TRBV27 to TRBJ2-7; 8 positions match TRBD1. The CDR3 totals 13 residues. Germline V gene sequence: CDR1 MNHEY, CDR2 SMNVEV (reference sequence). With 3 bases clipped from V and 4 bases from J, the junction kept 2 bases outside the gene matches.

This clonotype was counted at least ten times. A library prepared for alpha chains yielded this beta chain as an off-target read; its size is of little meaning. The chain recombines TRBV28 with TRBJ1-1; D may be TRBD1 (5 bases). CDR3 length: 17 residues. Trimming removed 5 bases at V and 3 bases at J, with 22 bases between. Germline V gene sequence: CDR1 MDHEN, CDR2 SYDVKM. The CDR3 nucleotides are TGTGCCAGCAGTCAACCGGGACGAGGCCGTGTGGACACTGAAGCTTTCTTT. Translated, it gives CASSQPGRGRVDTEAFF.